Below, 5 T cell receptor beta chains from the same sample are listed, as sequenced in a study of T cells after yellow fever vaccination. TCRdb re-called the 5' RACE reads through MiXCR, storing one row per CDR3 protein. The sample lists about 360,000 distinct CDR3 sequences, about 6% occurring once. The sequencing here drew on PBMCs, taken 5 days after the yellow fever booster vaccination. All receptors derive from a man aged 25 to 40 who received the YFV17D yellow fever vaccine.

The genes are TRBV10-3 and TRBJ2-1; the match to TRBD2 covers 8 bases. Germline CDR1 reads ENHRY; CDR2 reads SYGVKD. This CDR3 contains 14 residues. Unmatched junction bases numbered 3, after V lost 7 bases and J lost 1 base. The CDR3, as DNA: TGTGCCATCAAAACTAGCGGATCCTACAATGAGCAGTTCTTC. Its translation is CAIKTSGSYNEQFF.

The chain is built from TRBV6-2 or TRBV6-3 and TRBJ2-7; TRBD1 matches 10 bases. Germline CDR1 reads MNHEY; CDR2 reads SVGEGT. The CDR3 has 12 residues. The J segment lost 5 bases and the V segment lost 7 bases, leaving 2 bases of the junction unmatched. The chain's CDR3 is CASTGQGDEQYF. The CDR3 coding sequence is TGTGCCAGCACCGGACAGGGGGACGAGCAGTACTTC.

The chain uses TRBV12-3 or TRBV12-4 and TRBJ2-7; 8 bases are shared with TRBD1. V shed 8 bases, J shed 5 bases, and the junction held 11 bases outside the gene matches. CDR3 size: 14 residues. The CDR3 region is CASGPGGAKNEQYF. For the CDR3, the DNA is TGTGCCAGCGGACCAGGGGGCGCGAAGAACGAGCAGTACTTC.

The table lists this clonotype with a few counts. V gene TRBV7-9 combines with J gene TRBJ2-4; 8 bases are a match to TRBD1. Germline-derived CDR1 and CDR2 are SEHNR and FQNEAQ (reference sequence). V was clipped by 4 bases and J by 6 bases; unmatched bases: 5. The CDR3 spans 14 residues. The CDR3 reads CASSSGQAGNIQYF. In DNA, the CDR3 is TGTGCCAGCAGCTCGGGACAGGCAGGAAACATTCAGTACTTC. The full variable domain, completed using reference TRBV7-9 and TRBJ2-4, is DTGVSQNPRHKITKRGQNVTFRCDPISEHNRLYWYRQTLGQGPEFLTYFQNEAQLEKSRLLSDRFSAERPKGSFSTLEIQRTEQGDSAMYLCASSSGQAGNIQYFGAGTRLSVL.

The rearrangement uses TRBV5-4 and TRBJ2-3, with 10 bases fitting TRBD2. CDR1 is SGHNT and CDR2 is YYREEE in the germline V gene (reference sequence). V lost 0 bases, J lost 4 bases, and 5 bases stayed unmatched. The length of the CDR3 is 16 residues. DNA for the CDR3: TGTGCCAGCAGCTTGGGGGCGCTAGCGGGAGCAGATACGCAGTATTTT. This gives the protein CASSLGALAGADTQYF.